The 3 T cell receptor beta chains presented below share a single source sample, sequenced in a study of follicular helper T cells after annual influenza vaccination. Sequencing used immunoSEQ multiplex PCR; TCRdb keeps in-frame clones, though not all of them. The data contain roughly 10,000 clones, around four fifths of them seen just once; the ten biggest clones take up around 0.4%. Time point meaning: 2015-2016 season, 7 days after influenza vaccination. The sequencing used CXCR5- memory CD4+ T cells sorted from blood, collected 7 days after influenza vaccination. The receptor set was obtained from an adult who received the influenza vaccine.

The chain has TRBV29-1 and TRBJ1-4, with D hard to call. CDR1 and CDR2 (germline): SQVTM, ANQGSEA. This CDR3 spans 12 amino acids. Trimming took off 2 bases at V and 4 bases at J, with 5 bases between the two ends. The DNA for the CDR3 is TGCAGCGTTGAATGGGGTAATGAAAAACTGTTTTTT. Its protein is CSVEWGNEKLFF.

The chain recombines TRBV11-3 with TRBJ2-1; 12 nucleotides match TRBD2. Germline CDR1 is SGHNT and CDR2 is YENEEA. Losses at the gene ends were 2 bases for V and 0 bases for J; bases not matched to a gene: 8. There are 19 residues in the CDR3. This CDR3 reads CASSLRLAGGIASYNEQFF. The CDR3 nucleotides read TGTGCCAGCAGCTTAAGGCTAGCGGGGGGGATAGCCTCCTACAATGAGCAGTTCTTC.

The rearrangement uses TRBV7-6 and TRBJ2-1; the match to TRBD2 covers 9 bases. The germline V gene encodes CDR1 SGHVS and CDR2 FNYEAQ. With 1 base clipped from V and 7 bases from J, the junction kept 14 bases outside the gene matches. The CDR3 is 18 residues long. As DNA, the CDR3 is TGTGCCAGCAGCTTAGGAATGTTGGGCGGGGGGGCCGGAAATGAGCAGTTCTTC. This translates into CASSLGMLGGGAGNEQFF.